In this sample, the clone carrying this T cell receptor (beta chain) turned up a few times. What it binds is not known. It was 5'RACE with constant-segment primers that produced the TCR alpha and TCR beta cDNA libraries, which carried sample barcodes and UMIs. MiXCR, applied by TCRdb to the 5' RACE reads, yields one record per CDR3 protein. In the table there are about 410,000 distinct CDR3 sequences, around 22% of which are singletons. This CDR3 region has 14 residues. Trimming shortened V by 5 bases and J by 2 bases, and 13 bases separated the two germline ends. This entry is derived from a study of T-cell memory formation after mild COVID-19. Points from the study as a whole: Clones that shrank (day 15 to 85) were balanced CD4/CD8, whereas later expanders leaned CD4+. Within pre-infection memory, some responding clones were found, suggesting cross-reactive memory joined.

The sequence was obtained from an adult woman who had mild COVID-19 (a few samples of this study predate the infection). Cell type and time point are not known. The sample comprised PBMCs or a T cell subset sorted from them (not recorded which). J is TRBJ2-7 and V is TRBV12-3 or TRBV12-4; a weak D match, TRBD2 (5 bases). The CDR3 loop is CASSPSGVAYEQYF. CDR3 DNA sequence: TGTGCCAGCAGTCCCTCCGGGGTTGCCTACGAGCAGTACTTC.